The next 22 T cell receptor beta chains were all read from a single sample in a study of T-cell reconstitution after alpha-beta-depleted transplantation in children. Unique molecular identifiers were incorporated when the TCRbeta library was constructed. TCRdb re-analysed the PCR reads in MiXCR, keeping a single row per CDR3 protein. The profile shows some 840,000 distinct CDR3 sequences, 15% to 20% of them singletons. The sequencing used PBMCs, mostly from graft donor cells, collected 360 days after TCRalphabeta/CD19-depleted stem cell transplant. The receptors here all came from a male patient younger than 18 who had a stem cell transplant for acute lymphoblastic leukemia, so the T cells may come from the graft donor.

The J gene is TRBJ2-5, the V gene TRBV20-1; 10 nucleotides agree with TRBD1. The J segment lost 3 bases and the V segment lost 5 bases, leaving 6 bases of the junction unmatched. The CDR3 extends over 14 amino acids. The germline CDR1 and CDR2 sequences are DFQATT and SNEGSKA (reference sequence). DNA of the CDR3: TGCAGTGCTCTCGGGGACAGGGGAGAAGAGACCCAGTACTTC. Protein product: CSALGDRGEETQYF.

The chain uses TRBV27 and TRBJ2-7; either TRBD1 or TRBD2 may supply D (6 bases each). This CDR3 is built from 14 residues. Germline-derived CDR1 and CDR2 are MNHEY and SMNVEV (reference sequence). Trimming left V 5 bases short and J 7 bases short, with 18 bases between. In DNA, the CDR3 is TGTGCCAGCAGTCGGGGGCCCAACGCGCGTGAGCAGTACTTC. As protein: CASSRGPNAREQYF.

This clonotype turned up a few times. The chain uses TRBV7-8 and TRBJ2-7; maybe TRBD1 (7 bases). Trimming stripped 7 bases from V and 5 bases from J, with 15 bases between. CDR1 is SGHVS and CDR2 is FQNEAQ in the germline V gene. CDR3 size: 13 residues. The DNA for the CDR3 is TGTGCCAGCACCAGGGGGGTGTACGACGAGCAGTACTTC. Translated: CASTRGVYDEQYF.

This sequence joins TRBV6-1 and TRBJ1-2; D possibly corresponds to TRBD1 (6 bases). This CDR3 has 17 residues. Between the trimmed V and J ends, which lost 6 bases and 0 bases, there was a span of 20 bases. Germline CDR1 MNHNS, CDR2 SASEGT. The CDR3: CASSCWWQGCPNYGYTF. Here the CDR3 DNA reads TGTGCCAGCAGCTGCTGGTGGCAGGGGTGTCCTAACTATGGCTACACCTTC.

The sample holds many counts of this clonotype. J is TRBJ2-3 and V is TRBV7-8; D is undetermined. The CDR3 runs to 13 residues. The germline CDR1 and CDR2 sequences are SGHVS and FQNEAQ. Trimming removed 3 bases at V and 3 bases at J, with 7 bases between. Here the CDR3 reads CASSFLRTDTQYF. The CDR3 coding sequence is TGTGCCAGCAGCTTCCTAAGGACAGATACGCAGTATTTT.

The chain employs TRBV5-1 and TRBJ2-7; D unclear. Deletions cut 5 bases from V and 4 bases from J, with 10 bases between. The germline gives CDR1 SGHRS, CDR2 YFSETQ. The CDR3 loop spans 12 amino acids. The CDR3 DNA sequence: TGCGCCAGCAGATCGGCCCCATACGAGCAGTACTTC. It codes for CASRSAPYEQYF.

The gene calls are TRBV7-8 and TRBJ2-7, with D perhaps TRBD1 or TRBD2 (5 bases each). Trimming cost V 6 bases and J 5 bases, with 11 bases left between them. The germline V gene has CDR1 SGHVS and CDR2 FQNEAQ. This CDR3 has 12 residues. CDR3 nucleotide sequence: TGTGCCAGCAGATTCCAGGGAGACGAGCAGTACTTC. Protein sequence: CASRFQGDEQYF.

This rearrangement joins TRBV7-3 to TRBJ2-5; TRBD1 is a possible D gene (8 bases). V dropped 5 bases and J dropped 4 bases, with 29 bases sitting between them. This CDR3 is built from 19 residues. Germline values: CDR1 SGHTA, CDR2 FQGTGA. For the CDR3, the DNA is TGTGCCAGCAGCCCGAAGTTAATAACAGGGGGGGGGTCCTCAGAGACCCAGTACTTC. This encodes CASSPKLITGGGSSETQYF.

This clonotype has a count of ten or more. The chain joins TRBV4-1 to TRBJ2-1; no clear D. V lost 0 bases and J lost 9, with 6 bases in between. Germline V gene sequence: CDR1 MGHRA, CDR2 YSYEKL. The CDR3 extends over 12 amino acids. The CDR3 nucleotides are TGCGCCAGCAGCCAAGATCCTAGTGAGCAGTTCTTC. The encoded protein is CASSQDPSEQFF.

The V call is TRBV7-2, the J call TRBJ2-7; TRBD2 matches 14 bases. V was clipped by 0 bases and J by 4 bases; unmatched bases: 14. CDR1 and CDR2 from the germline V gene are SGHTA and FQGNSA. The CDR3 has 20 residues. CDR3 sequence reads: CASSLARLAGGPGTPYEQYF. Written as DNA, the CDR3 is TGTGCCAGCAGCTTAGCCCGACTAGCGGGAGGGCCGGGAACTCCATACGAGCAGTACTTC.

This clonotype came up a few times. The chain is built from TRBV7-2 and TRBJ2-2; 10 bases align to TRBD2. V was clipped by 2 bases and J by 6 bases; unmatched bases: 9. The CDR3 is 17 residues long. Looked up from germline, CDR1 is SGHTA and CDR2 is FQGNSA. CDR3 nucleotide sequence: TGTGCCAGCAGCTTAACCCCCGGGACTAGCGTGCCCGGGGAGCTGTTTTTT. This codes for CASSLTPGTSVPGELFF. Filled out from reference TRBV7-2 and TRBJ2-2, the complete variable domain reads GAGVSQSPSNKVTEKGKDVELRCDPISGHTALYWYRQSLGQGLEFLIYFQGNSAPDKSGLPSDRFSAERTGGSVSTLTIQRTQQEDSAVYLCASSLTPGTSVPGELFFGEGSRLTVL.

The genes are TRBV7-6 and TRBJ2-1; possible D gene TRBD1, 6 bases. Germline V gives CDR1 SGHVS, CDR2 FNYEAQ. Trimming stripped 1 base from V and 11 bases from J, with 21 bases between. The CDR3 totals 16 residues. CDR3 nucleotide sequence: TGTGCCAGCAGCTTAGTAGGGGGTATGGGGAGCGCTCAGCAGTTCTTC. It codes for CASSLVGGMGSAQQFF.

Many counts were recorded for this clonotype. Compared with germline, one end of the junction differs, possibly owing to a read error. The chain links TRBV13 to TRBJ1-2; 7 bases align to TRBD1. Germline CDR1 is PRHDT and CDR2 is FYEKMQ (reference sequence). CDR3 length: 17 residues. In nucleotides, the CDR3 is TGTGCCAGCAGCGTAGGAGTCCTCAGGGGGATATACTATGGCTACACCTTC. The encoded protein is CASSVGVLRGIYYGYTF. The whole variable domain, remainder taken from reference TRBV13 and TRBJ1-2, is AAGVIQSPRHLIKEKRETATLKCYPIPRHDTVYWYQQGPGQDPQFLISFYEKMQSDKGSIPDRFSAQQFSDYHSELNMSSLELGDSALYFCASSVGVLRGIYYGYTFGSGTRLTVV.

The chain carries TRBV4-1 and TRBJ2-3; D is possibly TRBD1 or TRBD2 (5 bases each). The CDR3 consists of 12 residues. Trimming removed 5 bases from V and 8 bases from J, with 11 bases in between. In germline, CDR1 is MGHRA, CDR2 YSYEKL. The CDR3 coding sequence is TGCGCCAGCAGCGGGACCTTTGTTACGCAGTATTTT. Its translation: CASSGTFVTQYF.

This chain joins TRBV4-2 and TRBJ2-3; 9 bases align to TRBD2. V dropped 1 base and J dropped 7; count of bases not matched to a gene: 9. Germline CDR1 LGHNA, CDR2 YNFKEQ. The CDR3 runs 16 residues. In DNA, the CDR3 is TGTGCCAGCAGCCAAGTCCCCGTAGCGGGAGTGAATACGCAGTATTTT. Protein product: CASSQVPVAGVNTQYF.

This clonotype has only a few counts. The chain has TRBV7-2 and TRBJ1-5; D is unresolved. Germline V gene data show CDR1 as SGHTA and CDR2 as FQGNSA. Trimming removed 3 bases at V and 5 bases at J, with 8 bases between. The length of the CDR3 is 13 residues. For the CDR3, the DNA is TGTGCCAGCAGCTTCGAGTTCCATCAGCCCCAGCATTTT. It specifies CASSFEFHQPQHF.

This clonotype was seen only a few times. The chain has TRBV10-3 and TRBJ2-1, with a possible D match to TRBD2 (5 bases). The V and J ends lost 4 bases and 8 bases respectively, with 15 bases between them. CDR3 length: 14 amino acids. The germline gives CDR1 ENHRY, CDR2 SYGVKD. CDR3 DNA sequence: TGTGCCATCAGTGGAGAGGAGGCTGAGCATGAGCAGTTCTTC. This codes for CAISGEEAEHEQFF.

This clonotype was counted only a few times. The chain carries TRBV12-3 or TRBV12-4 and TRBJ2-3; 12 nucleotides agree with TRBD2. V was clipped by 3 bases and J by 0 bases; unmatched bases: 13. The CDR3 has 20 amino acids. DNA of the CDR3: TGTGCCAGCAGTTTCCGACCGCGACTAGCGGGAGAGTTTAGCACAGATACGCAGTATTTT. It is translated as CASSFRPRLAGEFSTDTQYF.

This clonotype was counted only a few times. The V and J genes are TRBV5-1 and TRBJ2-1; D remains unclear. The CDR3 is made up of 16 amino acids. Trimming removed 4 bases from V and 6 bases from J, with 20 bases in between. Germline V gene data show CDR1 as SGHRS and CDR2 as YFSETQ. Here the CDR3 reads CASSLPGLVGINEQFF. CDR3 DNA sequence: TGCGCCAGCAGCCTACCGGGTCTGGTGGGAATCAATGAGCAGTTCTTC.

The gene calls are TRBV5-1 and TRBJ1-5, with D possibly matching TRBD1 (6 bases). CDR1 and CDR2 from the germline V gene are SGHRS and YFSETQ. The CDR3 is 13 amino acids. V was cut by 5 bases and J by 5 bases, with 11 bases left in between. The CDR3 nucleotides are TGCGCCAGCAGAACAGGGCTCGATCAGCCCCAGCATTTT. Its protein product is CASRTGLDQPQHF.

This clonotype was seen more than once but under ten times. The chain links TRBV3-1 to TRBJ2-2; D gene unclear. The CDR3 is 17 amino acids. In germline, CDR1 is LGHDT, CDR2 YNNKEL (reference sequence). Deletions cut 3 bases from V and 0 bases from J, with 14 bases between. Here the CDR3 DNA reads TGTGCCAGCAGCCAGATCCCCCCGCTAGCGAACACCGGGGAGCTGTTTTTT. As protein: CASSQIPPLANTGELFF.

This clonotype has a handful of counts. The rearrangement links TRBV3-1 to TRBJ2-7; TRBD1 is a possible D gene (6 bases). This CDR3 spans 15 amino acids. CDR1 is LGHDT and CDR2 is YNNKEL in the germline V gene (reference sequence). V was shortened by 4 bases and J by 3 bases, with 16 bases between the two germline ends. The CDR3: CASSPKQGSNYEQYF. CDR3 nucleotide sequence: TGTGCCAGCAGCCCTAAACAGGGCTCCAACTACGAGCAGTACTTC.